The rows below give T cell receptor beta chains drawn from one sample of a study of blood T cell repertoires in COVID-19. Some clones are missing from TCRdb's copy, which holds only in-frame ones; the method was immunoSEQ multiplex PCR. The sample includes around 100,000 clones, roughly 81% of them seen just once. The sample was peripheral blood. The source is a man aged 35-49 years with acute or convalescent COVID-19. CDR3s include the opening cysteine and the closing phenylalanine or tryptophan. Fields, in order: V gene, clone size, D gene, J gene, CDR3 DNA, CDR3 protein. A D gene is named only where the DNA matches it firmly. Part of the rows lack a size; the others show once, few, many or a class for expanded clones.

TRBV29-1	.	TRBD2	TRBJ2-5	TGCAGCGTTGAAGACAGCCGGGGGGCCCAGTACTTC	CSVEDSRGAQYF
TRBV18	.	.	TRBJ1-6	TGTGCCAGCTCAGCTGACAGCTATAATTCACCCCTCCACTTT	CASSADSYNSPLHF
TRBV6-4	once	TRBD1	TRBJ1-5	TGTGCCAGCACCCTTCGAGACAGGGGCTTTTATAGCAATCAGCCCCAGCATTTT	CASTLRDRGFYSNQPQHF
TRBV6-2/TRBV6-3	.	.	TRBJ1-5	TGTGCCAGCAGTTCACAGGGCCACAATCAGCCCCAGCATTTT	CASSSQGHNQPQHF
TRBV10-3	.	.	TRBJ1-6	TGTGCCATCAGTGGCGGCGATGGGTGGAATTCACCCCTCCACTTT	CAISGGDGWNSPLHF
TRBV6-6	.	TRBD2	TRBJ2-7	TGTGCCAGCAGTTTGGGACTAGCGGTCGAGCAGTACTTC	CASSLGLAVEQYF
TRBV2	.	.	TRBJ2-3	TGTGCCAGTGAGGGGGAGTTTTCGGATACGCAGTATTTT	CASEGEFSDTQYF
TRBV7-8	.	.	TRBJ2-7	TGTGCCAGCAGCCAAGGATGGCGGCGGGACGAGCAGTACTTC	CASSQGWRRDEQYF
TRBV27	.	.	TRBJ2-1	TGTGCCAGCATCCAAGGGGGCGGGGATGAGCAGTTCTTC	CASIQGGGDEQFF
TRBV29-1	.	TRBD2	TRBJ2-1	TGCAGCGTTGGGACTAGCGGGGGGGGCAATGAGCAGTTCTTC	CSVGTSGGGNEQFF
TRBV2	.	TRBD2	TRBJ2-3	TGTGCCAGCCGCGGGGTGGAGCGGGGGTACACAGATACGCAGTATTTT	CASRGVERGYTDTQYF
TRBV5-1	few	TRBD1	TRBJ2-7	TGCGCCAGCAGCTTGACAGGGGATAGGGTCGAGCAGTACTTC	CASSLTGDRVEQYF
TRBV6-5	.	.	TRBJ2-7	TGTGCCAGCAGTCCGAGCGGGGACATTTACGAGCAGTACTTC	CASSPSGDIYEQYF
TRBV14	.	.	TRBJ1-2	TGTGCCAGCAGCCAAGCAGGGCACTATGGCTACACCTTC	CASSQAGHYGYTF
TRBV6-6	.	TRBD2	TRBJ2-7	TGTGCCAGCAGTTACTCGGGACTAGCGGGAGTTTACGAGCAGTACTTC	CASSYSGLAGVYEQYF
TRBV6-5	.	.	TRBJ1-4	TGTGCCAGCAGTCAGTCCGACAGACCTAATGAAAAACTGTTTTTT	CASSQSDRPNEKLFF
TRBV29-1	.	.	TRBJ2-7	TGCAGCATTAAGGACGGGGCCTACGAGCAGTACTTC	CSIKDGAYEQYF
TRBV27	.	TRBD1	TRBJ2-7	TGTGCCAGCAGTCCCACCGGACAGGGGCGCTTCCACGAGCAGTACTTC	CASSPTGQGRFHEQYF
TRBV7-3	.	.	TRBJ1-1	TGTGCCAGCAGCTTAATCGGGGGGCGGAACACTGAAGCTTTCTTT	CASSLIGGRNTEAFF
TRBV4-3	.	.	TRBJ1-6	TGCGCCAGCAGCCAAGATCGGCCCAGGGCCGTAACACCCCTCCACTTT	CASSQDRPRAVTPLHF
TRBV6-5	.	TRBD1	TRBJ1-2	TGTGCCAGCATACCGGGACAGGGGGTAGGTGGCTACACCTTC	CASIPGQGVGGYTF
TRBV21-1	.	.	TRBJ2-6	TGTGCCCGCGAGGGAGGGTGCGTCCTGACTTTC	CAREGGCVLTF
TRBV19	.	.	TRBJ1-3	TGTGCCAGTAGTATGAGGACAGCTGGAAACACCATATATTTT	CASSMRTAGNTIYF
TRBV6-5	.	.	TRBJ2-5	TGTGCCAGCAGTACTGTTCGAGCCTCTAGGGAGACCCAGTACTTC	CASSTVRASRETQYF
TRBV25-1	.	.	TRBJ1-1	TGTGCCAGCAGTGAACGAGTGAACACTGAAGCTTTCTTT	CASSERVNTEAFF
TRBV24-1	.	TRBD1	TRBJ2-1	TGTGCCACCAGTGATCGGGGACAGAGCAATGAGCAGTTCTTC	CATSDRGQSNEQFF